Below are 19 T cell receptor beta chains sequenced from a single sample in a study of response to subunit inactivated influenza vaccine. TCRdb re-derived calls from the RT-PCR reads in MiXCR, one entry per CDR3 protein. The top ten hold less than 15% of the sample, which has over 450,000 distinct CDR3 sequences, about an eighth seen once. The material sequenced was PBMCs from blood, taken about 6 weeks after vaccination. The receptors shown here come from a man in his fifties or sixties who received an inactivated influenza vaccine.

The J gene is TRBJ2-2, the V gene TRBV12-3 or TRBV12-4; TRBD2 matches 9 bases. CDR3 size: 15 residues. V shed 6 bases and J 4 bases; nucleotides not matched to a gene: 6. The CDR3, as DNA: TGTGCCAGCAGGATTAGCGGGAGTCTCACCGGGGAGCTGTTTTTT. Amino acids: CASRISGSLTGELFF.

Many counts were recorded for this clonotype. The chain joins TRBV6-1 to TRBJ1-1; TRBD1 might be the D (5 bases). CDR1 and CDR2 (germline): MNHNS, SASEGT. Deletions cut 10 bases from V and 0 bases from J, with 15 bases between. This CDR3 contains 14 residues. CDR3 DNA: TGTGCCACCTCCAAGGGGTCAATGAACACTGAAGCTTTCTTT. It codes for CATSKGSMNTEAFF.

The rearrangement uses TRBV7-9 and TRBJ2-7, with 8 bases fitting TRBD2. The germline CDR1 and CDR2 sequences are SEHNR and FQNEAQ (reference sequence). V shed 5 bases, J shed 3 bases, and the junction held 6 bases outside the gene matches. The CDR3 is made up of 14 amino acids. DNA for the CDR3: TGTGCCAGCAGCATCGGAACTAGCGGCTACGAGCAGTACTTC. Protein sequence: CASSIGTSGYEQYF.

Only a few counts were recorded for this clonotype. J is TRBJ2-6 and V is TRBV12-3 or TRBV12-4; no clear D. The CDR3 covers 15 residues. The V and J ends lost 6 bases and 4 bases respectively, with 13 bases between them. The DNA for the CDR3 is TGTGCCAGCAGGAGGACCGAAGCGGGGGCCAACGTCCTGACTTTC. This codes for CASRRTEAGANVLTF.

A few counts support this clonotype. The chain couples TRBV20-1 to TRBJ2-3; the D gene is possibly TRBD2 (6 bases). In germline, CDR1 is DFQATT, CDR2 SNEGSKA (reference sequence). This CDR3 region has 14 residues. V lost 3 bases to trimming and J lost 2 bases, with 12 bases between them. The CDR3 protein is CSASPSAITDTQYF. The CDR3 DNA reads TGCAGTGCTAGCCCTAGCGCCATCACAGATACGCAGTATTTT.

This clonotype was seen repeatedly, ten times or more. The chain has TRBV7-6 and TRBJ2-3; TRBD2 aligns across 10 bases. This CDR3 comprises 18 residues. Per germline, CDR1 SGHVS and CDR2 FNYEAQ. The V and J ends lost 3 bases and 4 bases, in that order; junction bases with no gene match: 13. The CDR3 loop reads CASSFGGFRSGGSDTQYF. The CDR3 bases are TGTGCCAGCAGCTTTGGTGGGTTTCGTAGCGGGGGGTCAGATACGCAGTATTTT.

V gene TRBV12-3 or TRBV12-4 combines with J gene TRBJ1-4; D remains unclear. Trimming took off 7 bases at V and 8 bases at J, with 8 bases between the two ends. CDR3 length: 11 amino acids. Written as DNA, the CDR3 is TGTGCCAGCACTCCGGGGGAAAAACTGTTTTTT. It translates to CASTPGEKLFF.

J is TRBJ2-4 and V is TRBV18, with a possible D match to TRBD1 (6 bases). V lost 0 bases to trimming and J lost 5 bases, with 8 bases between them. The CDR3 sequence is 14 residues long. Germline lookup yields CDR1 KGHSH and CDR2 LQKENI. CDR3 region: CASSPPAGENIQYF. In DNA form, the CDR3 reads TGTGCCAGCTCACCACCCGCAGGGGAAAACATTCAGTACTTC.

This clonotype was seen a handful of times. V usage is TRBV12-3 or TRBV12-4 and J usage is TRBJ2-5; D could derive from TRBD1 or TRBD2 (5 bases each). Trimming pared 3 bases from V and 1 base from J, leaving 9 bases between. The CDR3 length is 14 residues. CDR3 protein: CASSFGGFQETQYF. CDR3 coding DNA: TGTGCCAGCAGTTTTGGGGGATTCCAAGAGACCCAGTACTTC.

This clonotype was found many times. The rearrangement joins TRBV7-2 to TRBJ2-7; TRBD1 matches 7 bases. The CDR3 runs to 14 residues. The V gene end was trimmed by 2 bases and the J gene end by 2 bases; junction bases not matched to a gene: 3. The germline V gene encodes CDR1 SGHTA and CDR2 FQGNSA. The CDR3 protein is CASSLTGAPYEQYF. The CDR3 coding sequence is TGTGCCAGCAGCTTAACAGGGGCCCCCTACGAGCAGTACTTC.

Points on this clonotype: The junction shows a germline mismatch at one end, possibly a read error. The chain uses TRBV29-1 and TRBJ2-3; D is perhaps TRBD2 (6 bases). Germline CDR1 reads SQVTM; CDR2 reads ANQGSEA. This CDR3 has 13 amino acids. The CDR3 protein is CTLMTLATDTQSF. CDR3 DNA sequence: TGCACCCTAATGACCCTAGCGACAGATACGCAGTCTTTT.

This clonotype was observed a few times. The rearrangement joins TRBV4-2 to TRBJ2-3; 9 bases fit TRBD2. This CDR3 has 17 amino acids. The ends lost 0 bases at V and 1 base at J; junction bases unmatched: 5. Germline V gives CDR1 LGHNA, CDR2 YNFKEQ. The CDR3 reads CASSQDSSGTGTDTQYF. CDR3 DNA: TGTGCCAGCAGCCAAGACTCTAGCGGGACGGGCACAGATACGCAGTATTTT.

A few counts support this clonotype. The chain has TRBV7-9 and TRBJ2-7; the D gene could be TRBD1 or TRBD2 (6 bases each). CDR1 and CDR2 from the germline V gene are SEHNR and FQNEAQ (reference sequence). The CDR3 runs to 13 residues. V lost 1 base, J lost 6 bases, and 10 bases lay in between. The CDR3 is CASSLGGGLEQYF. CDR3 DNA: TGTGCCAGCAGCTTAGGAGGGGGGCTCGAGCAGTACTTC.

The rearrangement joins TRBV11-2 to TRBJ1-1; 8 bases fit TRBD1. The V gene's germline CDR1 is SGHAT and CDR2 FQNNGV. The V and J ends lost 4 bases and 2 bases, in that order; junction bases with no gene match: 15. The CDR3 contains 18 residues. The CDR3, as DNA: TGTGCCAGCAGCTGGGACAGGCCGTGGGGGACTGTTAACACTGAAGCTTTCTTT. It codes for CASSWDRPWGTVNTEAFF.

CDR3 nucleotides: TGTGCCAGTAGAAGGGCGGAGAGCACAGATACGCAGTATTTT. As protein: CASRRAESTDTQYF. The V gene is TRBV6-1, the J gene TRBJ2-3, with D hard to call. CDR3 length: 14 residues. Deletions cut 9 bases from V and 0 bases from J, with 13 bases between. CDR1 is MNHNS, CDR2 SASEGT, per germline.

The chain employs TRBV7-2 and TRBJ2-7, with 7 bases identical to TRBD1. V was clipped by 5 bases and J by 6 bases; unmatched bases: 10. The CDR3 consists of 14 residues. Germline assignment: CDR1 SGHTA and CDR2 FQGNSA. CDR3: CASSVGQSKGEQYF. The CDR3 DNA reads TGTGCCAGCAGCGTGGGACAGAGCAAAGGCGAGCAGTACTTC.

This chain connects TRBV19 to TRBJ2-2; D is uncertain. CDR3 length equals 12 residues. V was trimmed by 7 bases and J by 11 bases, leaving 14 bases between them. Germline loops: CDR1 LNHDA, CDR2 SQIVND (reference sequence). The DNA for the CDR3 is TGTGCCAGTACCAAGGCAGGCGGTGAGCTGTTTTTT. This encodes CASTKAGGELFF.

The J gene is TRBJ1-6, the V gene TRBV2; TRBD1 matches 9 bases. Germline V gene lookup returns CDR1 SNHLY and CDR2 FYNNEI. The CDR3 spans 14 residues. Trimming at V came to 5 bases and at J to 10 bases, leaving 6 bases not matched to a gene. CDR3 protein: CASSSGQGFSPLHF. The CDR3 coding sequence is TGTGCCAGCAGTTCGGGACAGGGTTTCTCACCCCTCCACTTT.

This clonotype has a count of ten or more. The chain recombines TRBV12-3 or TRBV12-4 with TRBJ1-3, with a possible D match to TRBD1 (5 bases). The length of the CDR3 is 14 residues. With 3 bases removed from V and 4 bases from J, the gap between germline ends came to 10 bases. As DNA, the CDR3 is TGTGCCAGCAGTTTTACAGGTTCAGGAAACACCATATATTTT. Its protein product is CASSFTGSGNTIYF.